This section outlines one T cell receptor beta chain sequence together with its context. The antigen is not known. The sample belongs to a study of T cell repertoires in cytomegalovirus infection. Looking at the study overall: Indications came from public TCR beta signatures; they pointed to CMV infection and to a matching HLA type. Study outcomes and limitations: Accumulated public TCR beta family frequency recognized individuals carrying CMV together with the relevant HLA. Across the ex vivo response, the dominant clonotypes were HLA-C-restricted CMV-specific TCR beta clonotypes.

MiXCR, applied by TCRdb to the reads, yields one record per CDR3 protein. The top ten clones hold around 13% of a sample with 400,000 or so distinct CDR3 sequences, 25% to 40% of them seen once. This TCR came from a human donor in good health (CMV status not recorded). Some clones in this sample may be carry-over from other donors' samples. The sample taken for sequencing was PBMCs.

CDR3 bases: TGTGCCAGCAGTGCCAGGGGCTACTATGGCTACACCTTC. Protein: CASSARGYYGYTF. V gene TRBV12-3 or TRBV12-4 combines with J gene TRBJ1-2; D perhaps matches TRBD1 (6 bases). The CDR3 runs to 13 residues. V gave up 5 bases and J gave up 3 bases, with 10 bases separating them.